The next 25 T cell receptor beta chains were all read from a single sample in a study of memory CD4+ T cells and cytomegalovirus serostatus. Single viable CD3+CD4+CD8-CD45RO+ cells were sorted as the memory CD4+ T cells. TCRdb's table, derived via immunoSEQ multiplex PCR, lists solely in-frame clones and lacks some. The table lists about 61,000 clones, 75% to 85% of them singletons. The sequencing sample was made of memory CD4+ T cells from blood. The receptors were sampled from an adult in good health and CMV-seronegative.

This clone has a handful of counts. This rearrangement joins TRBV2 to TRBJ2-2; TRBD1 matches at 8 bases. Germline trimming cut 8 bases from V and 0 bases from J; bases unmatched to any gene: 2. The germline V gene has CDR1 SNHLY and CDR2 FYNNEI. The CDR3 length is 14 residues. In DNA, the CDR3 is TGTGCCAGCGGGGGACAGGCGAACACCGGGGAGCTGTTTTTT. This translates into CASGGQANTGELFF.

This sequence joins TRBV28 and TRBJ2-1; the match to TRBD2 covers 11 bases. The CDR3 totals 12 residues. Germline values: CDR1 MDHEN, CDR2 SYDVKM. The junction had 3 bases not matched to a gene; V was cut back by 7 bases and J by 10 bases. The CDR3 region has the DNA TGTGCCAGCAAGTCTAGCGGGAGGGAGCAGTTCTTC. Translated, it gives CASKSSGREQFF.

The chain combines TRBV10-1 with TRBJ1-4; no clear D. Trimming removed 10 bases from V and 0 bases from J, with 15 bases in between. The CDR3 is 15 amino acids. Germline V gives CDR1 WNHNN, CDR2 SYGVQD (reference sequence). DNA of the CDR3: TGCGCCACTTCGGACGGATCTGCAACTAATGAAAAACTGTTTTTT. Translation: CATSDGSATNEKLFF.

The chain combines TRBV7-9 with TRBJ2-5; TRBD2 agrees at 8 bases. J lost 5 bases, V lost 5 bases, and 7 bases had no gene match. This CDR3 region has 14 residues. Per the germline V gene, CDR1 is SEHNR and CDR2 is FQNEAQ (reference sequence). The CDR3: CASSPSGGPETQYF. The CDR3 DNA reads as TGTGCCAGCAGCCCGTCGGGGGGGCCGGAGACCCAGTACTTC.

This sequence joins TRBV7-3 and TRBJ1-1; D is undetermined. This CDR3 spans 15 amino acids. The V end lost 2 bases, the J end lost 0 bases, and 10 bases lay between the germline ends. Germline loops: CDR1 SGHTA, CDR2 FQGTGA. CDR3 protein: CASSLGSSMNTEAFF. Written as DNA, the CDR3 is TGTGCCAGCAGCTTAGGCAGCTCCATGAACACTGAAGCTTTCTTT.

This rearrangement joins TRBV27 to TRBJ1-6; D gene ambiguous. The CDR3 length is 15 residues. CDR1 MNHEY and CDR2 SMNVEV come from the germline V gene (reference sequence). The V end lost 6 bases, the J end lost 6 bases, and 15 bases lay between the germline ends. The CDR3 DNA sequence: TGTGCCAGCAGAGGTGGCGGCAGTCTTAATTCACCCCTCCACTTT. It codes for CASRGGGSLNSPLHF.

CDR3 coding DNA: TGTGCCAGCAGTCCCCCAGCGGGTAGCTCCTACGAGCAGTACTTC. Its translation: CASSPPAGSSYEQYF. The chain is built from TRBV28 and TRBJ2-7; TRBD2 might be the D (6 bases). Trimming left V 5 bases short and J 0 bases short, with 14 bases between. Germline CDR1 MDHEN, CDR2 SYDVKM. This CDR3 is built from 15 residues.

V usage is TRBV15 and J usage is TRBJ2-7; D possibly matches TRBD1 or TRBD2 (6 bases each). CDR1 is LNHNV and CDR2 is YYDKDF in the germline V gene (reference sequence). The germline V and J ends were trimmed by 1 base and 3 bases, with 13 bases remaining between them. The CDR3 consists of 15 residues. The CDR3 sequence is CATSRGGARVYEQYF. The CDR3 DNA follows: TGTGCCACCAGCAGAGGGGGGGCGCGGGTCTACGAGCAGTACTTC.

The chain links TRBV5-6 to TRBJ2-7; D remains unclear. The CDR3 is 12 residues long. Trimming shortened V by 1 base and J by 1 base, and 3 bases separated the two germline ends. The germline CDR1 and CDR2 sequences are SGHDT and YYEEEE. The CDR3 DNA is TGTGCCAGCAGCTTGCTGTCCTACGAGCAGTACTTC. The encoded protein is CASSLLSYEQYF. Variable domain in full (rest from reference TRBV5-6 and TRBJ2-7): DAGVTQSPTHLIKTRGQQVTLRCSPKSGHDTVSWYQQALGQGPQFIFQYYEEEERQRGNFPDRFSGHQFPNYSSELNVNALLLGDSALYLCASSLLSYEQYFGPGTRLTVT.

The CDR3 is CASSGQGASYEQYF. CDR3 DNA: TGTGCCAGTAGTGGACAGGGGGCCTCTTACGAGCAGTACTTC. V usage is TRBV19 and J usage is TRBJ2-7; TRBD1 matches 11 bases. The CDR3 consists of 14 residues. The V gene end was trimmed by 5 bases and the J gene end by 4 bases; junction bases not matched to a gene: 4. The germline CDR1 and CDR2 sequences are LNHDA and SQIVND (reference sequence).

The chain's CDR3 is CAISGGGQLNEKLFF. DNA of the CDR3: TGTGCCATCAGCGGCGGGGGACAGCTTAATGAAAAACTGTTTTTT. This chain uses TRBV10-3 with TRBJ1-4; TRBD1 aligns across 7 bases. The CDR3 extends over 15 amino acids. V shed 6 bases and J 4 bases; nucleotides not matched to a gene: 8. Germline CDR1 reads ENHRY; CDR2 reads SYGVKD.

Here the CDR3 DNA reads TGCGCCAGCAGCTTGGAGGCGGGGCCGGGGGAGACCCAGTACTTC. Amino acids: CASSLEAGPGETQYF. The genes are TRBV5-1 and TRBJ2-5; D possibly corresponds to TRBD2 (6 bases). V was clipped by 0 bases and J by 5 bases, with 14 bases between them. Per the germline V gene, CDR1 is SGHRS and CDR2 is YFSETQ. The CDR3 has 15 residues. The variable domain in full, with the rest retrieved from reference TRBV5-1 and TRBJ2-5, is KAGVTQTPRYLIKTRGQQVTLSCSPISGHRSVSWYQQTPGQGLQFLFEYFSETQRNKGNFPGRFSGRQFSNSRSEMNVSTLELGDSALYLCASSLEAGPGETQYFGPGTRLLVL.

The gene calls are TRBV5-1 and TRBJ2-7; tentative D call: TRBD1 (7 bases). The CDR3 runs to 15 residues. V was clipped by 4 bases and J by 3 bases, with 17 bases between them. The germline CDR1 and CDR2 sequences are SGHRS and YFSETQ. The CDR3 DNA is TGCGCCAGCAGCGCTTGGACAGGAGGGTTCTACGAGCAGTACTTC. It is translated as CASSAWTGGFYEQYF. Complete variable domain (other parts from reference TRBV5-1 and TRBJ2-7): KAGVTQTPRYLIKTRGQQVTLSCSPISGHRSVSWYQQTPGQGLQFLFEYFSETQRNKGNFPGRFSGRQFSNSRSEMNVSTLELGDSALYLCASSAWTGGFYEQYFGPGTRLTVT.

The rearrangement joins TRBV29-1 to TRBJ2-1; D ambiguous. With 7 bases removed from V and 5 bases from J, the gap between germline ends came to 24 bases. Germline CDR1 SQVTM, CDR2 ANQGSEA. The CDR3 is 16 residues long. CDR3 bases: TGCAGCGCTGAGACCCGACCCACCGTATACGACAATGAGCAGTTCTTC. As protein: CSAETRPTVYDNEQFF.

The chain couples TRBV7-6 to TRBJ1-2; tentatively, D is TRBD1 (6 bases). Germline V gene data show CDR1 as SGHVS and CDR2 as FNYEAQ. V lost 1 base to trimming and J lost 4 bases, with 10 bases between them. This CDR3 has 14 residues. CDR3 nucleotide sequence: TGTGCCAGCAGCTTAGACGGGGGCGGCTATGGCTACACCTTC. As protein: CASSLDGGGYGYTF.

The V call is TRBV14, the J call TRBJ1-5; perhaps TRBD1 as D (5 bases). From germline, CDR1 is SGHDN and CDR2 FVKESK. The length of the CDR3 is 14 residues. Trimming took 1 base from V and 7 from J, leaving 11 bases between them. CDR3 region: CASSQGGGAQPQHF. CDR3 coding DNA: TGTGCCAGCAGCCAAGGGGGGGGAGCCCAGCCCCAGCATTTT.

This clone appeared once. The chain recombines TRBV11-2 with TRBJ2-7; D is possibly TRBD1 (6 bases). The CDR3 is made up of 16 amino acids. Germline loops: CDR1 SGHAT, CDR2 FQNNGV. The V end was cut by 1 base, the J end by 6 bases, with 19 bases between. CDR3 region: CASSLVLTGSLGEQYF. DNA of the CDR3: TGTGCCAGCAGCTTAGTCCTGACAGGCTCCCTCGGCGAGCAGTACTTC.

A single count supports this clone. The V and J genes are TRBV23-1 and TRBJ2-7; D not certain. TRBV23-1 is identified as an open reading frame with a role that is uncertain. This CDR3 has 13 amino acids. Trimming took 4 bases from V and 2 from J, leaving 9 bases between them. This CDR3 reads CASSRKNPYEQYF. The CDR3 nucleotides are TGCGCCAGCAGTCGTAAGAACCCCTACGAGCAGTACTTC.

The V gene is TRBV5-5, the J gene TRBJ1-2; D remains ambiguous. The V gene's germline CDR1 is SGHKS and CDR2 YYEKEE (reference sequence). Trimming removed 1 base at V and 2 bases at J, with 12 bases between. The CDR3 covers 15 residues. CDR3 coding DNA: TGTGCCAGCAGCTTGCGCCTAGATGAGAACTATGGCTACACCTTC. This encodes CASSLRLDENYGYTF.

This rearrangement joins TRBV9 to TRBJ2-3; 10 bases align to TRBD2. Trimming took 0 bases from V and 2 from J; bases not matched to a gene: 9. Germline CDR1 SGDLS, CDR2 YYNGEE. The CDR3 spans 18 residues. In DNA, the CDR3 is TGTGCCAGCAGCGTAGGCCTAGCGGGAGTTTATTCCACAGATACGCAGTATTTT. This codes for CASSVGLAGVYSTDTQYF. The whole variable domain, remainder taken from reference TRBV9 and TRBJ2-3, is DSGVTQTPKHLITATGQRVTLRCSPRSGDLSVYWYQQSLDQGLQFLIQYYNGEERAKGNILERFSAQQFPDLHSELNLSSLELGDSALYFCASSVGLAGVYSTDTQYFGPGTRLTVL.

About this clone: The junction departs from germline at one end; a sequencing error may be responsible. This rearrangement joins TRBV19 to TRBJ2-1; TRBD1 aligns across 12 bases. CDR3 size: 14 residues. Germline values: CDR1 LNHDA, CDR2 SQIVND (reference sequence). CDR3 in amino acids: CASSGDRGLNERFF. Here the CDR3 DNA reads TGTGCCAGTAGTGGGGACAGGGGGCTTAATGAGCGGTTCTTC.

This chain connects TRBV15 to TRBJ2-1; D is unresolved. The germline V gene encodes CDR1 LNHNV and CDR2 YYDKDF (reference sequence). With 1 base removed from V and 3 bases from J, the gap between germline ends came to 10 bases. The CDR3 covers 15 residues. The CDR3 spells CATSRGENDYNEQFF. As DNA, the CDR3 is TGTGCCACCAGCAGAGGGGAAAACGACTACAATGAGCAGTTCTTC.

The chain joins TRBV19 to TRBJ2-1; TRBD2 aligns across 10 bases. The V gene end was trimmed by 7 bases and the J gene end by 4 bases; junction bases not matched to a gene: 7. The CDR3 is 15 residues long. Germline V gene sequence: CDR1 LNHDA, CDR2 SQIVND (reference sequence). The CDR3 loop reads CASTLSGGAYNEQFF. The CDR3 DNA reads TGTGCCAGTACCCTGAGCGGGGGGGCTTACAATGAGCAGTTCTTC. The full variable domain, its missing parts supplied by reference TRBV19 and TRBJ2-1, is DGGITQSPKYLFRKEGQNVTLSCEQNLNHDAMYWYRQDPGQGLRLIYYSQIVNDFQKGDIAEGYSVSREKKESFPLTVTSAQKNPTAFYLCASTLSGGAYNEQFFGPGTRLTVL.

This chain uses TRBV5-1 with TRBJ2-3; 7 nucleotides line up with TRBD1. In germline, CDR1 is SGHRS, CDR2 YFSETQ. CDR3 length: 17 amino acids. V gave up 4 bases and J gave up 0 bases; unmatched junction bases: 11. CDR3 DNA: TGCGCCAGCAGCCCGACAGGGACGGCATCTAGCACAGATACGCAGTATTTT. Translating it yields CASSPTGTASSTDTQYF.

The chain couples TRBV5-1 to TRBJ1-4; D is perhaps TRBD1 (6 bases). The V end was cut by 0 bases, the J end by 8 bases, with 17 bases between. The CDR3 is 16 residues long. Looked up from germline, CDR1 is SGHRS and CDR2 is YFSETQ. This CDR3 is CASSLAPTGLWEKLFF. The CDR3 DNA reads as TGCGCCAGCAGCTTGGCCCCGACAGGTCTGTGGGAAAAACTGTTTTTT.